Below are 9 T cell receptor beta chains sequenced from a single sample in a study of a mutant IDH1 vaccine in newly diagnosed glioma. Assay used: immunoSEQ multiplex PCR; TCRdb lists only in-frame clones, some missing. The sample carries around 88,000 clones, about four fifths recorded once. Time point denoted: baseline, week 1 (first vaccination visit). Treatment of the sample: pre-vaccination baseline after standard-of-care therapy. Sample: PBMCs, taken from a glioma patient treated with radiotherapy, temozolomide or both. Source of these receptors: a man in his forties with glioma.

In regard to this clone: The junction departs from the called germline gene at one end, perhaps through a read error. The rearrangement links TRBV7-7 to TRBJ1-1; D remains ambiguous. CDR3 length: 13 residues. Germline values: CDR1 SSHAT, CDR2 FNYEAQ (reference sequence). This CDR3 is CASSRVPNTEAFF. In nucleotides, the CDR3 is TGTGCTAGCAGCCGGGTTCCGAACACTGAAGCTTTCTTT. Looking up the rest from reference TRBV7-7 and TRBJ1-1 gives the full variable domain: GAGVSQSPRYKVTKRGQDVTLRCDPISSHATLYWYQQALGQGPEFLTYFNYEAQPDKSGLPSDRFSAERPEGSISTLTIQRTEQRDSAMYRCASSRVPNTEAFFGQGTRLTVV.

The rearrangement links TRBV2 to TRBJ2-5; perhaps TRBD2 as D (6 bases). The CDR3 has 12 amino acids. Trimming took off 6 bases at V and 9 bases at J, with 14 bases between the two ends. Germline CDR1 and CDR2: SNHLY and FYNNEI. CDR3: CASRTGRRAQYF. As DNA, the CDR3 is TGTGCCAGCAGAACGGGACGGAGGGCCCAGTACTTC.

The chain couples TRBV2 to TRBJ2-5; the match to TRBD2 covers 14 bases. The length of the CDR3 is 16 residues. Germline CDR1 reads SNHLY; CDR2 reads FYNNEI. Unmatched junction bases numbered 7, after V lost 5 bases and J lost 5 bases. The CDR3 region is CASSLGLAGGLETQYF. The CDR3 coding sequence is TGTGCCAGCAGTCTTGGACTAGCGGGGGGCCTGGAGACCCAGTACTTC.

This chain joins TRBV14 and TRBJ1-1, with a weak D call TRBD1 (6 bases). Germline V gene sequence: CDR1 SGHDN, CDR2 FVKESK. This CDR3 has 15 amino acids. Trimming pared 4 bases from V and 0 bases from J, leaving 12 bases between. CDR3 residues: CASSPTRGMNTEAFF. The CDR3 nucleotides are TGTGCCAGCAGCCCCACGAGGGGGATGAACACTGAAGCTTTCTTT.

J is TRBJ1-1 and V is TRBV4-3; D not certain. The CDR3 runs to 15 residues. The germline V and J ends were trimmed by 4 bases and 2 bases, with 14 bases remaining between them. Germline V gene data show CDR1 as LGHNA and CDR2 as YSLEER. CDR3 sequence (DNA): TGCGCCAGCAGCCGGAGAGATCGAGTAAACACTGAAGCTTTCTTT. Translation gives CASSRRDRVNTEAFF.

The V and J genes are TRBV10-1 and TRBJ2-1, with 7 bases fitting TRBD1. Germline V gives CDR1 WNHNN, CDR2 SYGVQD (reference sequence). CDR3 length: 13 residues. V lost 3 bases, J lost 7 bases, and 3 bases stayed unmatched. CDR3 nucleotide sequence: TGCGCCAGCAGTGAAGGGGGCTGGAATGAGCAGTTCTTC. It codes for CASSEGGWNEQFF.

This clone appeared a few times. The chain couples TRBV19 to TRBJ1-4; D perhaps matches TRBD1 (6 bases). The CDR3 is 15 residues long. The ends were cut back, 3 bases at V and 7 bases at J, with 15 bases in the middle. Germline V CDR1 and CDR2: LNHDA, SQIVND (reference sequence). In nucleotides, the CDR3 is TGTGCCAGTAGTATCGGAGCACAGGGAGGTGAAAAACTGTTTTTT. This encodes CASSIGAQGGEKLFF.

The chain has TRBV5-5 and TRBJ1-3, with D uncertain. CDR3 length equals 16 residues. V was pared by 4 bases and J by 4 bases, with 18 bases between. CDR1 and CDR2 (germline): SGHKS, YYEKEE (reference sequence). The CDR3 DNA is TGTGCCAGCAGCCCCTCAGTTAGTATGTGGGGAAACACCATATATTTT. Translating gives CASSPSVSMWGNTIYF.

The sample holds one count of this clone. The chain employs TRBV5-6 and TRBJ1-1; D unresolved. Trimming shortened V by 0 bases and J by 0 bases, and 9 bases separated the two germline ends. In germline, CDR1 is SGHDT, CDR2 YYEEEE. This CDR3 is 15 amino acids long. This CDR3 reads CASSLEAGLNTEAFF. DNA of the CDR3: TGTGCCAGCAGCTTGGAGGCAGGCCTGAACACTGAAGCTTTCTTT.